The T cell receptor beta chain under discussion was sequenced for a study of PD-L1 blockade in urothelial cancer (TCRdb year 2017). Background on the whole study: Therapy was started in 2014 for all patients, and atezolizumab 1,200 mg was administered intravenously every 3 weeks. About 90% of the 29 patients were identified as males with urothelial cancer of bladder origin, and a prior smoking history was reported by 18 of 29 patients. Patients had an ECOG performance status of 0 or 1 and had received between 0 and 3 prior chemotherapy regimens. Blood samples were analyzed at two time points: 3 weeks after treatment start (second dose) and 6 weeks after treatment start. Blood samples gave a median of about 130,000 T cells and approximately 81,000 unique TCRs, with a median clonality of 0.080. The study, an exploratory multi-omic analysis, examined somatic, immune and clinical correlates of response to PD-L1 blockade with atezolizumab in urothelial cancer. Pretreatment tumor samples and matched peripheral blood, collected serially before and after atezolizumab treatment, underwent TCR sequencing. Durable clinical benefit was defined as progression-free survival longer than 6 months, and TCR features were also tested against progression-free and overall survival. In the same patients who had TCR sequencing, pretreatment tumors also underwent whole exome sequencing and RNA sequencing. Some ten patients reached durable clinical benefit, while about 19 patients did not. Some 30 patients had pretreatment blood TCR-seq, about 24 had at least one posttreatment blood collection, and about 24 had tumor TCR-seq. Overall results and qualifications from the work: Improved progression-free and overall survival was associated with having pretreatment peripheral blood TCR clonality below the median. Because the sample size was small (n of about 27) and many exploratory analyses were performed, the results are intended to be hypothesis-generating. Greater expansion of tumor-associated TCR clones in peripheral blood 3 weeks after the start of treatment was observed in patients with durable benefit (n of about 20, p = 0.022).

Concerning this clone itself: No cognate antigen has been identified for it. No much larger clonotype is one base removed from it; base qualities were not supplied.

Synthetic TCR analog templates were spiked into each PCR to estimate absolute template abundance from read counts. The immunoSEQ assay used bias-controlled V and J gene primers to amplify TCRbeta CDR3 regions from genomic DNA. Sequencing of rearranged TCRbeta segments was done at approximately 20X coverage. For the original study's pipeline: Clustering was used to correct sequencing errors, and CDR3s were annotated against IMGT to assign V, D and J genes. Downstream analyses used only productive TCRbeta rearrangements, leaving out any out-of-frame or stop-codon sequences. Clonality was calculated as one minus the Shannon entropy normalized by the log of the number of unique productive sequences. Clones differing between time points or between blood and tumor were identified by Fisher's exact test with Benjamini-Hochberg correction at adjusted p below 0.01. Held by TCRdb, this immuneACCESS table contains in-frame sequences only and omits some clones. Under half of the omission traces to an unresolved V gene where checked; the cause of the rest is unknown. V and J calls and clone size are as listed in that table; D and trimming were resolved from the DNA. For this sample there are 60,000 to 85,000 clones; roughly 90% appear just once. Roughly 5.7% of the sample rests with the top ten.

V is pruned by 2 bases and J by 10 bases, leaving 12 bases of the junction without a gene match. The germline V gene provides CDR1 LGHNA and CDR2 YSLEER. The CDR3 numbers 17 residues from cysteine through phenylalanine. Only the CDR3 region is kept as DNA, spanning 51 bases read in frame from base 1. The cohort comprised 30 or so patients with locally advanced or metastatic urothelial carcinoma treated at Memorial Sloan Kettering on a trial protocol. Peripheral blood mononuclear cells were collected pretreatment and during treatment, with between 1 and 8 total time points obtained per patient. The Qiagen DNeasy Blood extraction kit was used to purify genomic DNA from total PBMCs and tumor samples. PBMCs were collected pretreatment and during treatment, and were isolated and stored as previously described.

The receptor's source is an older woman with urothelial cancer. The receptor chain draws on TRBV4-3 and TRBJ1-6, and 9 junctional nucleotides match TRBD1. Material: PBMCs, obtained around atezolizumab (anti-PD-L1) treatment. For the CDR3, the sequence is CASSQRSGTGSISPLHF. The bases are TGCGCCAGCAGCCAAAGATCAGGGACAGGGAGTATATCACCCCTCCACTTT.